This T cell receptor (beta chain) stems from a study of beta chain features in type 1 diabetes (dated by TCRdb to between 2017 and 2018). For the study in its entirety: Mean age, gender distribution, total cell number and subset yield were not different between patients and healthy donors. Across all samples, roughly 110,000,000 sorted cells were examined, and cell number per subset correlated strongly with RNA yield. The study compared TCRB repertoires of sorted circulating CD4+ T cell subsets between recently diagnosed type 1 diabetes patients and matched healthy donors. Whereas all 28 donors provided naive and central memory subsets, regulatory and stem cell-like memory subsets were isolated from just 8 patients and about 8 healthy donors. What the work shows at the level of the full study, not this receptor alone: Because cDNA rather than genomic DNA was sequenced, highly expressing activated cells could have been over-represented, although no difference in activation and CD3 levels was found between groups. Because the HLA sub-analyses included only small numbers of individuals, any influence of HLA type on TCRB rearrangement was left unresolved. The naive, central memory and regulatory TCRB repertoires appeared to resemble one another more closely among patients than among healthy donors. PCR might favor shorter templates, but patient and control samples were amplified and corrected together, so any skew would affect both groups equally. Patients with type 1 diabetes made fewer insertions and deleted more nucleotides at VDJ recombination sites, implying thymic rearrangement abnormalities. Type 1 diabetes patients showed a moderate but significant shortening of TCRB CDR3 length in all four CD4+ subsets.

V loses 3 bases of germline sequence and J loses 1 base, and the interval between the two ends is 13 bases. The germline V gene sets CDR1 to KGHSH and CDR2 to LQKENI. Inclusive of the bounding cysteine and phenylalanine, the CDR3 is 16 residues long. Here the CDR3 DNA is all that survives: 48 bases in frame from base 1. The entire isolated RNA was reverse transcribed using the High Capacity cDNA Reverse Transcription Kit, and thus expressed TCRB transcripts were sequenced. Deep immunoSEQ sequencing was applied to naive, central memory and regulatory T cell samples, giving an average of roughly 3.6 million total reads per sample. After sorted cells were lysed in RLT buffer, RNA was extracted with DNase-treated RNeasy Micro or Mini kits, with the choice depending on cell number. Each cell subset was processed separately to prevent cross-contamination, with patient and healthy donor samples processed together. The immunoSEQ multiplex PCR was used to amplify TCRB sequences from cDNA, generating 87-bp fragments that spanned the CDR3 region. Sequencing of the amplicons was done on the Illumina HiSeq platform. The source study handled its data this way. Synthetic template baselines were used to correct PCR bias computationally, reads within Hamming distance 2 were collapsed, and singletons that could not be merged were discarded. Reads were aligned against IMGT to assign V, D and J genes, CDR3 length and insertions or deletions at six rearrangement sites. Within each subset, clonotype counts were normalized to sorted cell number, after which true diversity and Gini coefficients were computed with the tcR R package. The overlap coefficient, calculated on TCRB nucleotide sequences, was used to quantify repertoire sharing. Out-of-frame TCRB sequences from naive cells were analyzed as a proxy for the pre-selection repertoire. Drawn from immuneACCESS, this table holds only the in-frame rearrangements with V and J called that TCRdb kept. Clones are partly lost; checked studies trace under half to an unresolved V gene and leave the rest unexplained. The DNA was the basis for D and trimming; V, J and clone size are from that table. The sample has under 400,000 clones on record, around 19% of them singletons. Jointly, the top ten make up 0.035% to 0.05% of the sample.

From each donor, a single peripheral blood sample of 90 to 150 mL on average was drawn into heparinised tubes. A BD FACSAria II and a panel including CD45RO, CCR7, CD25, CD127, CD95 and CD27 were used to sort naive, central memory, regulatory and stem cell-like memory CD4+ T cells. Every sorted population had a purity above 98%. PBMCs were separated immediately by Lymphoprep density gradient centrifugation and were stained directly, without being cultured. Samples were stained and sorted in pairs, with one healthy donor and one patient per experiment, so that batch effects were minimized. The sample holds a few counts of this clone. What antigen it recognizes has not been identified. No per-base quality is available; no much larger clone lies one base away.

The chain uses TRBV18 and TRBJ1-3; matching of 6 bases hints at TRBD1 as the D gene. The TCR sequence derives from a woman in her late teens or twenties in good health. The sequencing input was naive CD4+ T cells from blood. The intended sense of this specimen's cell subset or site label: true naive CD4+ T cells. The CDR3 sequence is CASSPSFDRSGNTIYF. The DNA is TGTGCCAGCTCACCTTCTTTCGACAGGTCTGGAAACACCATATATTTT.